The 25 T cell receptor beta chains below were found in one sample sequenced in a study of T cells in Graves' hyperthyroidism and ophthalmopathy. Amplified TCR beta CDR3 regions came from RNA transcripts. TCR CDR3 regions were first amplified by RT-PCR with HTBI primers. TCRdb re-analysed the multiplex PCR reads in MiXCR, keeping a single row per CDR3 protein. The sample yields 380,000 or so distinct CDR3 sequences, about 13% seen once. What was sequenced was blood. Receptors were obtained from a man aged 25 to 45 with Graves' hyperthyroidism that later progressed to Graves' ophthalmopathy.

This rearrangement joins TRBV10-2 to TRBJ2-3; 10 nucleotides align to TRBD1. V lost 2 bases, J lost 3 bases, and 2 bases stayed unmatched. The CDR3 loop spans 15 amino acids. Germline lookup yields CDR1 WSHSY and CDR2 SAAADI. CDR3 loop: CASSEGTGVTDTQYF. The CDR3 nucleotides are TGCGCCAGCAGTGAGGGGACAGGGGTTACAGATACGCAGTATTTT.

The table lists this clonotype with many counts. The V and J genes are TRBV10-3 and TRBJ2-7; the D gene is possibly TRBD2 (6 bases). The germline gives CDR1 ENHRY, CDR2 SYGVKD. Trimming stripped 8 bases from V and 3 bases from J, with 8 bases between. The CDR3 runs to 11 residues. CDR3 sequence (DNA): TGTGCCATCGGGGGGAGCTACGAGCAGTACTTC. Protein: CAIGGSYEQYF.

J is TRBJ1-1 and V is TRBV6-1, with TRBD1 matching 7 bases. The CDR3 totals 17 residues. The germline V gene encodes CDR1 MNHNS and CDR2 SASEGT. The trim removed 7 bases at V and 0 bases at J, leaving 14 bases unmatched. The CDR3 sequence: CASTRRAGGYMNTEAFF. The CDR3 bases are TGTGCCAGCACCCGAAGGGCAGGGGGATACATGAACACTGAAGCTTTCTTT.

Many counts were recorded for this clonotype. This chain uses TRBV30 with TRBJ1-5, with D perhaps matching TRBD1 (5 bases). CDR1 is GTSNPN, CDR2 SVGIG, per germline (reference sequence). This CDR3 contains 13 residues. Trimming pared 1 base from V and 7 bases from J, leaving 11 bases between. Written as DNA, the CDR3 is TGTGCCTGGAGTGACGGGGGGGAGCAGCCCCAGCATTTT. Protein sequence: CAWSDGGEQPQHF.

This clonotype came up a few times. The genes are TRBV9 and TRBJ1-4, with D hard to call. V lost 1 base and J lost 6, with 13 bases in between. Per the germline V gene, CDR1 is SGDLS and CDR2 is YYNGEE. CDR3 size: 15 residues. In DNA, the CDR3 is TGTGCCAGCAGCGTACTAGGAGGGCCGGATGAAAAACTGTTTTTT. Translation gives CASSVLGGPDEKLFF.

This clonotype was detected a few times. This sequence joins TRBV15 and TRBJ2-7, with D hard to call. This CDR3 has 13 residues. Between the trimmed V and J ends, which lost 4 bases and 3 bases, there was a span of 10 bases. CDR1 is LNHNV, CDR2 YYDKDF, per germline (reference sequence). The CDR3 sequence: CATSTRRDYEQYF. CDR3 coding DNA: TGTGCCACCAGCACCCGAAGGGACTACGAGCAGTACTTC.

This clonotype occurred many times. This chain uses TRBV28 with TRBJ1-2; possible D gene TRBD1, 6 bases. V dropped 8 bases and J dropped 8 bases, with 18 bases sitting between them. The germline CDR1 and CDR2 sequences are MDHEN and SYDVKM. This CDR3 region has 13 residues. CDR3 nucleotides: TGTGCCAGCGGAACTTCAGGGGTAAAGGGCTACACCTTC. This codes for CASGTSGVKGYTF.

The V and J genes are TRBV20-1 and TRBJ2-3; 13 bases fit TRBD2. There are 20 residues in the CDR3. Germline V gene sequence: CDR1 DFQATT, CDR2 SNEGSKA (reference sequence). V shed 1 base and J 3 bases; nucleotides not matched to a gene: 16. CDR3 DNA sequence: TGCAGTGCTAGAGTGGGCGGACGGATACTAGCGGGGGGGCCGACAGATACGCAGTATTTT. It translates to CSARVGGRILAGGPTDTQYF.

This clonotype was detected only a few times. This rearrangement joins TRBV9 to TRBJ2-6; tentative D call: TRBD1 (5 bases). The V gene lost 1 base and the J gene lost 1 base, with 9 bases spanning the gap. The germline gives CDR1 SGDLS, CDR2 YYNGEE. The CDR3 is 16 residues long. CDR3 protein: CASSVQGRSGANVLTF. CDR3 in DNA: TGTGCCAGCAGCGTACAGGGAAGATCTGGGGCCAACGTCCTGACTTTC.

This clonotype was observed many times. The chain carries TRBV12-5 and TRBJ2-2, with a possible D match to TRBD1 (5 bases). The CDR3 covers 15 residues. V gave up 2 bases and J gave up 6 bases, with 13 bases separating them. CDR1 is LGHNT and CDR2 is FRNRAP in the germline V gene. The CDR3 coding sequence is TGTGCTAGTGGTTTGTCCGCAGGGTCACCCGGGGAGCTGTTTTTT. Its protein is CASGLSAGSPGELFF.

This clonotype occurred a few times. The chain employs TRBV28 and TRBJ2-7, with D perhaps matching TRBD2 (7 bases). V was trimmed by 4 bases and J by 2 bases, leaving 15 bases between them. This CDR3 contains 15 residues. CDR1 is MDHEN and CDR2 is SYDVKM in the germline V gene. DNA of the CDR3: TGTGCCAGCAGTTCCCCCCTCGGGGGGCCCTACGAGCAGTACTTC. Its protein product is CASSSPLGGPYEQYF.

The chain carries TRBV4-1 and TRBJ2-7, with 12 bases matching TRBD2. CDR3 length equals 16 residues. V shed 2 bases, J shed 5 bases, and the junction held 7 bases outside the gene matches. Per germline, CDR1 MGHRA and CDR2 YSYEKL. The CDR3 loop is CASSQQLAGGLNEQYF. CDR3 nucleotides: TGCGCCAGCAGCCAACAACTAGCGGGGGGTCTCAACGAGCAGTACTTC.

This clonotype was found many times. The CDR3: CASSSGPGDAQHF. DNA for the CDR3: TGTGCCAGCAGCTCCGGACCGGGGGACGCCCAGCATTTT. The chain joins TRBV7-2 to TRBJ1-5; possibly TRBD1 for D (5 bases). The CDR3 loop spans 13 amino acids. Trimming shortened V by 4 bases and J by 11 bases, and 15 bases separated the two germline ends. Per germline, CDR1 SGHTA and CDR2 FQGNSA.

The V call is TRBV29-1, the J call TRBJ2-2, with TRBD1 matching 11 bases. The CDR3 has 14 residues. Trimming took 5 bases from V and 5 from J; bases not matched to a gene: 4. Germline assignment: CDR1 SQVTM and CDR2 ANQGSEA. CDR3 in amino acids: CSVLGTGGTGELFF. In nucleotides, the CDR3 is TGCAGCGTTTTAGGGACAGGGGGGACCGGGGAGCTGTTTTTT.

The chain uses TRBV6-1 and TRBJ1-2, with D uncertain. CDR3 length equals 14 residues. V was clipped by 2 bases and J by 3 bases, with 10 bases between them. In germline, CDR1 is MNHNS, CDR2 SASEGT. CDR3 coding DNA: TGTGCCAGCAGTGAATTACCAGCCTACTATGGCTACACCTTC. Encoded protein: CASSELPAYYGYTF.

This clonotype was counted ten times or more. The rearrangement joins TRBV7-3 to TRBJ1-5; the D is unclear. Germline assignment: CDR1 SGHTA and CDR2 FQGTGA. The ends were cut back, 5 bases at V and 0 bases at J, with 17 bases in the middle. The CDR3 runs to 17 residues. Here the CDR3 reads CASSTEGGKYSNQPQHF. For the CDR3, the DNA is TGTGCCAGCAGCACCGAGGGAGGGAAATATAGCAATCAGCCCCAGCATTTT.

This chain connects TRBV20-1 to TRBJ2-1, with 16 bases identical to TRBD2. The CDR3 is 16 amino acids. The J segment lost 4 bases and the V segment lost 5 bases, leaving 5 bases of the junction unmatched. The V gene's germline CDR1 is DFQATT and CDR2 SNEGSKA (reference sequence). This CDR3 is CSAGGLAGGGYNEQFF. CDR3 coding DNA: TGCAGTGCTGGGGGACTAGCGGGGGGGGGATACAATGAGCAGTTCTTC.

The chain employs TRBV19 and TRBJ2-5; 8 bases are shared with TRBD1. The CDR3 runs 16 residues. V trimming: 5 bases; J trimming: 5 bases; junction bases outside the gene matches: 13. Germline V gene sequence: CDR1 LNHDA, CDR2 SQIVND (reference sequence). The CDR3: CASSACRQGFCETQYF. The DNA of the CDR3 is TGTGCCAGTAGTGCCTGTAGACAGGGGTTTTGCGAGACCCAGTACTTC.

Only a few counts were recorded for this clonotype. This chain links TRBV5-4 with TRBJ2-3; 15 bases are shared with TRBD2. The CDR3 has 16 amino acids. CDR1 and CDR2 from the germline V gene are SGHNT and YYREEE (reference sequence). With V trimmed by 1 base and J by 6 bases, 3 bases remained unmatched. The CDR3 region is CASSLWTSGGDDTQYF. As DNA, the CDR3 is TGTGCCAGCAGCTTGTGGACTAGCGGGGGGGATGATACGCAGTATTTT. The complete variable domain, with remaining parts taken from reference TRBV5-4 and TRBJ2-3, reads ETGVTQSPTHLIKTRGQQVTLRCSSQSGHNTVSWYQQALGQGPQFIFQYYREEENGRGNFPPRFSGLQFPNYSSELNVNALELDDSALYLCASSLWTSGGDDTQYFGPGTRLTVL.

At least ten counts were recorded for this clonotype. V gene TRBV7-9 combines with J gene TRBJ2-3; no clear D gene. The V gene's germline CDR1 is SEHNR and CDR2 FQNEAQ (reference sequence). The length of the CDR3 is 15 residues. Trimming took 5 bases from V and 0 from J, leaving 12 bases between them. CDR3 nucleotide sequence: TGTGCCAGCAGCCCCGTCTTTGGTAGCACAGATACGCAGTATTTT. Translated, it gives CASSPVFGSTDTQYF.

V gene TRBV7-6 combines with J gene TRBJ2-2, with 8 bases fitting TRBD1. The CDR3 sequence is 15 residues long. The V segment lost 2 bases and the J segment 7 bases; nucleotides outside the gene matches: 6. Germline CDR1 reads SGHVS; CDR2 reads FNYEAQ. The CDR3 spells CASSLYQGADGELFF. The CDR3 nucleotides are TGTGCCAGCAGCTTATACCAGGGGGCGGACGGGGAGCTGTTTTTT.

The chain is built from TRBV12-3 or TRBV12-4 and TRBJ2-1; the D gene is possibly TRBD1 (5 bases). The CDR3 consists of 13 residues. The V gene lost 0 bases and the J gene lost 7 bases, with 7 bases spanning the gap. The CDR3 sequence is CASSLARVNEQFF. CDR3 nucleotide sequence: TGTGCCAGCAGTTTAGCCAGGGTTAATGAGCAGTTCTTC.

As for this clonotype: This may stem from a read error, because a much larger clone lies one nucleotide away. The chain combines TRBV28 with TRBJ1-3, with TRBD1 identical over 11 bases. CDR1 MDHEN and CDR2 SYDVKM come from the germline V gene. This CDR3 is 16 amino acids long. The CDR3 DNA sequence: TGTGCCAGCAGTTCGACAGGACAGGGGGCTGGAAACACCATGTATTTT. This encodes CASSSTGQGAGNTMYF.

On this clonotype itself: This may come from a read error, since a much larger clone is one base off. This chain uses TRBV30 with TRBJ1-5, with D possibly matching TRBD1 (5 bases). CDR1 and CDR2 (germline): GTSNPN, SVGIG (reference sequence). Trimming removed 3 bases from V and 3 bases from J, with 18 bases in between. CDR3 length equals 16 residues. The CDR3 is CAWRWEWDGPNQPQHF. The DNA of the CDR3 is TGTGCCTGGAGATGGGAGTGGGACGGACCCAATCAGCCCCAGCATTTT. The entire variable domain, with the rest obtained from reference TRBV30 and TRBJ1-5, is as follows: SQTIHQWPATLVQPVGSPLSLECTVEGTSNPNLYWYRQAAGRGLQLLFYSVGIGQISSEVPQNLSASRPQDRQFILSSKKLLLSDSGFYLCAWRWEWDGPNQPQHFGDGTRLSIL.

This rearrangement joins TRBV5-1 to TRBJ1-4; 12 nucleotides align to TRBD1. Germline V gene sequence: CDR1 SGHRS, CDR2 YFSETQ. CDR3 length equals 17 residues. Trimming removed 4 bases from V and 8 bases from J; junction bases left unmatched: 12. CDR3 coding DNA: TGCGCCAGCAGCGAGAGTTGGGACAGGGGGCTCATCGAAAAACTGTTTTTT. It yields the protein CASSESWDRGLIEKLFF.